These T cell receptor beta chains were read from a single sample in a study of blood T cell repertoires in COVID-19. Produced via immunoSEQ multiplex PCR; TCRdb's table is partial and in-frame only. The table includes about 250,000 clones, about 93% detected once. The specimen sequenced was peripheral blood. These receptors came from a young man with COVID-19, enrolled during active disease. The CDR3 runs from the conserved cysteine through the conserved F or W. Fields, in order: CDR3 DNA, CDR3 protein, D gene, clone size, V gene, J gene. D genes are given only for firm matches. Clone size is not always given. Where it is, it says once, few, many or a class for expanded clones.

TGTGCCAGCAGCTTGGGTCCCGGGACAGGAGATGGCTACACCTTC	CASSLGPGTGDGYTF	TRBD1	once	TRBV5-6	TRBJ1-2
TGTGCCAGCAGCGTTCTTAGAAGAAATTGGTGTTGGCAGCCCCAGCATTTT	CASSVLRRNWCWQPQHF	.	few	TRBV9	TRBJ1-5
TGTGCCAGCAGTTACGCGGGGAAGAGCAATCAGCCCCAGCATTTT	CASSYAGKSNQPQHF	.	.	TRBV6-6	TRBJ1-5
TGTGCCAGCACCCCAAGAGGGGGCGAGACAGATACGCAGTATTTT	CASTPRGGETDTQYF	TRBD1	.	TRBV6-5	TRBJ2-3
TGTGCCAGCAGCCAAGGGGCGGGTGGAGCAGATACGCAGTATTTT	CASSQGAGGADTQYF	.	.	TRBV4-2	TRBJ2-3
TGTGCCAGCAGTTTACGGGGGGCCGGTTACAATGAGCAGTTCTTC	CASSLRGAGYNEQFF	.	.	TRBV6-4	TRBJ2-1
TGTGCCAGCTCACCAGGGGGCGCAGGGGGCTACACCTTC	CASSPGGAGGYTF	.	.	TRBV18	TRBJ1-2
TGTGCCAGCAGCCCCCGCGGGGTGGCTGTCTACCAGACCCAGTACTTC	CASSPRGVAVYQTQYF	.	.	TRBV9	TRBJ2-5
TGTGCCAGCAAGGCAGGGGGCTTGGAGACCCAGTACTTC	CASKAGGLETQYF	TRBD1	.	TRBV2	TRBJ2-5
TGTGCCAGCAGTCCCATAGGGACAGGGGGCAATCACGAGCAGTACTTC	CASSPIGTGGNHEQYF	TRBD1	.	TRBV28	TRBJ2-7
TGTGCCAGCAGTTACTATGGTGTCGGGGGATCACCCCTCCACTTT	CASSYYGVGGSPLHF	.	once	TRBV6-5	TRBJ1-6
TGTGCCAGCAGCGCCACAGGGGAGCACTATGGCTACACCTTC	CASSATGEHYGYTF	TRBD1	once	TRBV5-5	TRBJ1-2
TGTGCCAGCAGCCAAATGACAGCTTCAAATGAAAAACTGTTTTTT	CASSQMTASNEKLFF	.	.	TRBV3-1/TRBV3-2	TRBJ1-4
TGTGCCAGCAGCCTCGGAGGGGTGGGTTGGAACATTCAGTACTTC	CASSLGGVGWNIQYF	.	.	TRBV5-4	TRBJ2-4
TGTGCCAGCAGCCTCCCCGGTAATCAGCCCCAGCATTTT	CASSLPGNQPQHF	.	.	TRBV2	TRBJ1-5
TGTGCCAGCAGCGGACAGGGTGGCTCTGGAAACACCATATATTTT	CASSGQGGSGNTIYF	TRBD1	.	TRBV9	TRBJ1-3
TGTGCCAGCAGCTTAGAGAGGGTTCCAGGAGAGCAGTTCTTC	CASSLERVPGEQFF	.	.	TRBV11-2	TRBJ2-1
TGCAGTGCTAGTGGCGGGGGCGGATCGAACACTGAAGCTTTCTTT	CSASGGGGSNTEAFF	.	.	TRBV20-1	TRBJ1-1
TGTGCCAGTAGTATAGGACCGGGACTAGCGGGGTTTGGTAGAGATACGCAGTATTTT	CASSIGPGLAGFGRDTQYF	TRBD2	.	TRBV19	TRBJ2-3
TGTGCCAGCAGCCCGTGGGCTTGTTTCTATGGCTACACCTTC	CASSPWACFYGYTF	.	.	TRBV21-1	TRBJ1-2
TGCGCCAGCAGTATAACCCCGGGACTGACCGACACTGGAAACACCATATATTTT	CASSITPGLTDTGNTIYF	.	.	TRBV5-1	TRBJ1-3
TGCAGTGCTGTGGGGGGAGCAAAACTGTTTTTT	CSAVGGAKLFF	.	.	TRBV20-1	TRBJ1-4
TGTGCTAGTGGTTACCTCCAGGGGGCGCCCCCCCAGCATTTT	CASGYLQGAPPQHF	TRBD1	.	TRBV12-5	TRBJ1-5
TGTGCCAGCAGCTTATTAGGGACAGAAACTAATGAAAAACTGTTTTTT	CASSLLGTETNEKLFF	TRBD1	.	TRBV7-9	TRBJ1-4
TGTGCCATCAGCACAACCATGACTAGCGGGGGGGCCTCCACCGAGCAGTACTTC	CAISTTMTSGGASTEQYF	TRBD2	.	TRBV10-3	TRBJ2-7
TGTGCCAGCAGTGCGGGGGGTGCAGATACGCAGTATTTT	CASSAGGADTQYF	TRBD2	.	TRBV2	TRBJ2-3
TGTGCCACCGCACAGACCTCTGGAAACACCATATATTTT	CATAQTSGNTIYF	.	.	TRBV15	TRBJ1-3
TGTGCCAGCTCTCAGTATATTAGCGGGGGGGCCGGTAATGAGCAGTTCTTC	CASSQYISGGAGNEQFF	TRBD2	few	TRBV18	TRBJ2-1
TGTGCCAGTAGTGAGCTGACTAGGGTGACCCAGTACTTC	CASSELTRVTQYF	.	.	TRBV19	TRBJ2-5
TGTGCCAGCAGGGGCCGCCGGACCGGGGAGCTGTTTTTT	CASRGRRTGELFF	.	.	TRBV5-6	TRBJ2-2
TGTGCCAGCAGTAACCGCGGGGACCGATACAATGAGCAGTTCTTC	CASSNRGDRYNEQFF	.	.	TRBV27	TRBJ2-1
TGTGCCAGCAGCGTAGAGGGGGCGCTCGGAAACACCATATATTTT	CASSVEGALGNTIYF	TRBD1	.	TRBV9	TRBJ1-3
TGTGCCAGCAGCCTTCGGACAGGGGGGAACACCGGGGAGCTGTTTTTT	CASSLRTGGNTGELFF	TRBD1	.	TRBV3-1/TRBV3-2	TRBJ2-2
TGTGCCTCAGGGGAGGGAGCCTATAATTCACCCCTCCACTTT	CASGEGAYNSPLHF	.	.	TRBV6-6	TRBJ1-6
TGTGCCAGCAGCGAGACCGGGACTAGCTCAGATACGCAGTATTTT	CASSETGTSSDTQYF	TRBD2	.	TRBV9	TRBJ2-3
TGTGCCAGTAGTATAGCGGCAGGCTCCTACAATGAGCAGTTCTTC	CASSIAAGSYNEQFF	.	.	TRBV19	TRBJ2-1